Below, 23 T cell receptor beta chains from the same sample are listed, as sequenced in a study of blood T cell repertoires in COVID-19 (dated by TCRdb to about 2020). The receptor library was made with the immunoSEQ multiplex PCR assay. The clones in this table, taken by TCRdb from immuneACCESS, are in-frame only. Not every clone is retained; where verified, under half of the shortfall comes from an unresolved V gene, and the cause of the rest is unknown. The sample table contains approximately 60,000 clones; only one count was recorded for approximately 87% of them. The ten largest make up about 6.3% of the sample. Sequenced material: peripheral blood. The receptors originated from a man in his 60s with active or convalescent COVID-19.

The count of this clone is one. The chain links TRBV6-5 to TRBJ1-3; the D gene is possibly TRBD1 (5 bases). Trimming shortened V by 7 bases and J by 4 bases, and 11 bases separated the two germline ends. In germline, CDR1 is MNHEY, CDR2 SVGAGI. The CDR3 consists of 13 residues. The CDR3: CASIPGGGNTIYF. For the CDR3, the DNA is TGTGCCAGCATCCCCGGGGGGGGAAACACCATATATTTT.

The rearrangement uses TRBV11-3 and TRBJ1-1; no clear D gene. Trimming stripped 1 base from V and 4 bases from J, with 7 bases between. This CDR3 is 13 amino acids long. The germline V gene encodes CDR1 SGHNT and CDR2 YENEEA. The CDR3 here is CASSLARGTEAFF. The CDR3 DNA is TGTGCCAGCAGCTTAGCCCGGGGCACTGAAGCTTTCTTT.

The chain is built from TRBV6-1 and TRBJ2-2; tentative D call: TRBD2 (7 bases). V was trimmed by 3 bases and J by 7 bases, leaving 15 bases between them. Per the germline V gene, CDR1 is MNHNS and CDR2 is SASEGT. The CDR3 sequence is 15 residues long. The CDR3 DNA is TGTGCCAGCAGTGATGGGGGGAGGGGGAGCGGGGAGCTGTTTTTT. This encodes CASSDGGRGSGELFF.

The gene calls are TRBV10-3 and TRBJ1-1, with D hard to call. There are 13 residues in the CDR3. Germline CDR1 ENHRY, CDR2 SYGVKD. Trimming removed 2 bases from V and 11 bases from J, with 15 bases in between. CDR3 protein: CAISEHQALEAFF. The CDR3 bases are TGTGCCATCAGTGAGCATCAGGCTCTTGAGGCTTTCTTT.

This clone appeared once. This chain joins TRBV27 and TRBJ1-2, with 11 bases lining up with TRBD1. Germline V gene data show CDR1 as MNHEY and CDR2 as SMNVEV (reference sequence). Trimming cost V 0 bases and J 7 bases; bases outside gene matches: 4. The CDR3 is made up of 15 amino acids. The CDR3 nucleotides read TGTGCCAGCAGTTTATCTGGACAGGGGGCCGGTGGCTACACCTTC. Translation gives CASSLSGQGAGGYTF.

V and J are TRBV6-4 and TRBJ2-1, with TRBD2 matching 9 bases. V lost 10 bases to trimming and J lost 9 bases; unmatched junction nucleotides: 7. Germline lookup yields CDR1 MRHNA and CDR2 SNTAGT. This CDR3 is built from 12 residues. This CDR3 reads CATSEAGGEQFF. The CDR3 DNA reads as TGTGCCACCTCCGAAGCGGGAGGTGAGCAGTTCTTC.

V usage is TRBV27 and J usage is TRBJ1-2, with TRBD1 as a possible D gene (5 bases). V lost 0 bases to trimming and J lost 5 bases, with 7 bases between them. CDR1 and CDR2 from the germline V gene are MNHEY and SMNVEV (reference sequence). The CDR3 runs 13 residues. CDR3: CASSLSTAYGYTF. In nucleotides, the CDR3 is TGTGCCAGCAGTTTATCGACAGCATATGGCTACACCTTC.

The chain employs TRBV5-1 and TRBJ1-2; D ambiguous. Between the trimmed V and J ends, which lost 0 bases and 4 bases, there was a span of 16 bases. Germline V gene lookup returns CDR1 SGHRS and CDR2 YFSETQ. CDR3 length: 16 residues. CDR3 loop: CASSLVPTPPIYGYTF. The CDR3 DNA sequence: TGCGCCAGCAGCTTGGTACCAACCCCTCCTATCTATGGCTACACCTTC.

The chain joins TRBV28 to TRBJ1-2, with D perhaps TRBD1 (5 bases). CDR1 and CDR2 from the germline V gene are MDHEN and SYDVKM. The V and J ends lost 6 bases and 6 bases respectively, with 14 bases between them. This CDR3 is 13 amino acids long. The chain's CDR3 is CASRRQGGHGYTF. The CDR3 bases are TGTGCCAGCAGGAGGCAGGGAGGACATGGCTACACCTTC.

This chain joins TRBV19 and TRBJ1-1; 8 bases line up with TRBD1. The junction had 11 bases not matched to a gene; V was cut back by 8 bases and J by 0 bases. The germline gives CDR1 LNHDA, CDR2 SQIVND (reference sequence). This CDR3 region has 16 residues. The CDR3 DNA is TGTGCCAGTTCCGGACAGGGAGGCCGAATGAACACTGAAGCTTTCTTT. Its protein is CASSGQGGRMNTEAFF.

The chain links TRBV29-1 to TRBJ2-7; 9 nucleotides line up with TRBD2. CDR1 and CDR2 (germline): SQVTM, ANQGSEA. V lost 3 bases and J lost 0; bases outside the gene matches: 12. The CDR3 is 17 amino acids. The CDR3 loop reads CSVDGGRAPGTSYEQYF. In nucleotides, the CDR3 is TGCAGCGTTGACGGCGGGAGGGCCCCGGGAACCTCCTACGAGCAGTACTTC.

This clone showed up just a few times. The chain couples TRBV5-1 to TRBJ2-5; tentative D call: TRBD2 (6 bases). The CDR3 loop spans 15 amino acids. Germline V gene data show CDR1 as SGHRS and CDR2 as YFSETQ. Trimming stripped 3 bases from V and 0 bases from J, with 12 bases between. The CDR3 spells CASSWQGRYQETQYF. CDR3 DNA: TGCGCCAGCAGCTGGCAAGGGAGGTACCAAGAGACCCAGTACTTC.

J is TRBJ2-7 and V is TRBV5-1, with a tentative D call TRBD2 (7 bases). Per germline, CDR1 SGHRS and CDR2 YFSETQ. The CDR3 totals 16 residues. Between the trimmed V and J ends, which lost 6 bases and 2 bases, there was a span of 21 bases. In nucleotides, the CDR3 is TGCGCCAGCACCTCATTCCGGGGGGCCCCTCCCTACGAGCAGTACTTC. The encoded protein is CASTSFRGAPPYEQYF.

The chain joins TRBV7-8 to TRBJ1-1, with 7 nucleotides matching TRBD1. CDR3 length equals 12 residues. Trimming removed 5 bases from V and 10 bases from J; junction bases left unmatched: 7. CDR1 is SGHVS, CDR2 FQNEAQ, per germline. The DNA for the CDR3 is TGTGCCAGCAGCCAAACAGGGGTTAGAGCTTTCTTT. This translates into CASSQTGVRAFF.

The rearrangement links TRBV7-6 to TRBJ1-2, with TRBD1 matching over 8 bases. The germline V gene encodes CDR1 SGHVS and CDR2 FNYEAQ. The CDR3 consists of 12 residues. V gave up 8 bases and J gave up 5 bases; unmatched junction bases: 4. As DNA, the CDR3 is TGTGCCAGCGGTGACAGGGGTTATGGCTACACCTTC. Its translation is CASGDRGYGYTF.

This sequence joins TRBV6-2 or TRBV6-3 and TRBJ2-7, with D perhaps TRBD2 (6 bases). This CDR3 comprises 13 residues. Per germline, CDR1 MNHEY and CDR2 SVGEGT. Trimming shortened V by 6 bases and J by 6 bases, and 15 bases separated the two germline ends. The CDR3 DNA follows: TGTGCCAGCAGCGGATCCGGGACTCGCGAGCAGTACTTC. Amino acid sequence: CASSGSGTREQYF.

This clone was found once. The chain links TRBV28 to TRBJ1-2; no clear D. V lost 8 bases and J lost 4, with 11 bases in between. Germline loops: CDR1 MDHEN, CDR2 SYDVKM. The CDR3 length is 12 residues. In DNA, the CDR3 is TGTGCCAGCTCTAACCGGGGCTATGGCTACACCTTC. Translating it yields CASSNRGYGYTF.

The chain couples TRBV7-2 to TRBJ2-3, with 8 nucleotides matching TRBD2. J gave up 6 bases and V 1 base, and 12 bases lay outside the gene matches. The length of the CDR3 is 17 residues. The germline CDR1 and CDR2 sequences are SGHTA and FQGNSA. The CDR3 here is CASSLGGLRGAGDTQYF. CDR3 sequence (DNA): TGTGCCAGCAGCTTAGGAGGTTTGCGGGGGGCAGGGGATACGCAGTATTTT.

The CDR3 protein is CASSPEGLVYNEQFF. The CDR3 DNA reads as TGCGCCAGCAGCCCGGAGGGACTGGTCTACAATGAGCAGTTCTTC. The chain recombines TRBV5-1 with TRBJ2-1; D perhaps matches TRBD2 (6 bases). CDR1 SGHRS and CDR2 YFSETQ come from the germline V gene. The germline V and J ends were trimmed by 4 bases and 3 bases, with 14 bases remaining between them. CDR3 length equals 15 residues.

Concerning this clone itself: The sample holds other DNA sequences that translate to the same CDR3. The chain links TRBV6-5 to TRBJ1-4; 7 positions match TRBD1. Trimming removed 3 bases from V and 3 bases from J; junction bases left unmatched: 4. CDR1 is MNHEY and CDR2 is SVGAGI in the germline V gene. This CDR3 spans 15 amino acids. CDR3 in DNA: TGTGCCAGCAGTTATTCCGGGACAGCTAATGAAAAACTGTTTTTT. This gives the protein CASSYSGTANEKLFF.

As DNA, the CDR3 is TGTGCCAGCAGCCAAGGGCTTGTGTTTGGCCCCTATAATTCACCCCTCCACTTT. This codes for CASSQGLVFGPYNSPLHF. The chain couples TRBV14 to TRBJ1-6; D remains ambiguous. The CDR3 runs to 18 residues. The V gene lost 1 base and the J gene lost 2 bases, with 15 bases spanning the gap. Germline-derived CDR1 and CDR2 are SGHDN and FVKESK.

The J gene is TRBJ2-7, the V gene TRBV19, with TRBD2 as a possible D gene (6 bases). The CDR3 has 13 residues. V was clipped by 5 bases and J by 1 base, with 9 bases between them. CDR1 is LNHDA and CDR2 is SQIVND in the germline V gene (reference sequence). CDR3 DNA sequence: TGTGCCAGTAGTGGGAGGTGGTCCTACGAGCAGTACTTC. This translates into CASSGRWSYEQYF.

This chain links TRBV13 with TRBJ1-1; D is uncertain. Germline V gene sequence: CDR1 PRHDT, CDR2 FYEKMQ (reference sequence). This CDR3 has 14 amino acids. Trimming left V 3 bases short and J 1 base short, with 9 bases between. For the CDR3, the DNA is TGTGCCAGCAGCTTCGGCGGTCGGAACACTGAAGCTTTCTTT. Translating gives CASSFGGRNTEAFF.